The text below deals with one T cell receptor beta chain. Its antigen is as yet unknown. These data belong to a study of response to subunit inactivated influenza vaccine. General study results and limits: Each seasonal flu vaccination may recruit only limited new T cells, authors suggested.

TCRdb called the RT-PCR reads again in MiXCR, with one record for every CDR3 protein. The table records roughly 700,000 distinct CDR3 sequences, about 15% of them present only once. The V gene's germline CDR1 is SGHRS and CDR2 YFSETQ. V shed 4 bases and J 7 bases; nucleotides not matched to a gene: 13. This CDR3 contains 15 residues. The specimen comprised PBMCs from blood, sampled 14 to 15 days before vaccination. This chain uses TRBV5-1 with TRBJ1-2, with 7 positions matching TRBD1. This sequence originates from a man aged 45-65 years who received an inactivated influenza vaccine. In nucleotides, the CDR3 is TGCGCCAGCAGCGTATACCGGGACAGCGCCTTTGGCTACACCTTC. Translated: CASSVYRDSAFGYTF. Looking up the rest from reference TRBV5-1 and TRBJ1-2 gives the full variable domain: KAGVTQTPRYLIKTRGQQVTLSCSPISGHRSVSWYQQTPGQGLQFLFEYFSETQRNKGNFPGRFSGRQFSNSRSEMNVSTLELGDSALYLCASSVYRDSAFGYTFGSGTRLTVV.